One sample yielded the 21 T cell receptor beta chains listed below, sequenced in a study of blood T cell repertoires in COVID-19. TCRdb's copy holds only in-frame clones and misses some; the assay was immunoSEQ multiplex PCR. The sample records 85,000 to 90,000 clones, roughly 82% being singletons. Sequences were obtained from peripheral blood. The receptors come from a human donor in a cohort sampled during active COVID-19.

The chain links TRBV7-2 to TRBJ2-7; D uncertain. This CDR3 has 12 residues. Trimming pared 3 bases from V and 0 bases from J, leaving 3 bases between. Germline lookup yields CDR1 SGHTA and CDR2 FQGNSA. CDR3 DNA sequence: TGTGCCAGCAGCTTTAGCTCCTACGAGCAGTACTTC. Translation: CASSFSSYEQYF.

The chain employs TRBV21-1 and TRBJ2-3; the DNA was not compared with TRBD1, the D call given in the table. TRBV21-1 counts as a pseudogene. The CDR3 spans 16 residues. DNA of the CDR3: TGTGCCAGCAGCACTCGCCAGGGGTCTCGCACAGATACGCAGTATTTT. Protein product: CASSTRQGSRTDTQYF.

By sample share, this clone is medium-sized. The chain has TRBV9 and TRBJ2-1; 9 bases fit TRBD2. There are 15 residues in the CDR3. The germline V gene encodes CDR1 SGDLS and CDR2 YYNGEE. V shed 6 bases, J shed 4 bases, and the junction held 8 bases outside the gene matches. Here the CDR3 DNA reads TGTGCCAGCACGGGGCGGGAGGGAATATACAATGAGCAGTTCTTC. It yields the protein CASTGREGIYNEQFF.

The CDR3, as DNA: TGTGCCAGCAGTGCGGGGGTACGGGACAGGGGGCGACGGGAGCAGTTCTTC. As protein: CASSAGVRDRGRREQFF. The rearrangement links TRBV28 to TRBJ2-1, with 12 bases that match TRBD1. Germline lookup yields CDR1 MDHEN and CDR2 SYDVKM. V was pared by 5 bases and J by 10 bases, with 15 bases of the junction left unmatched. This CDR3 has 17 residues.

The chain combines TRBV9 with TRBJ1-1; 7 bases are shared with TRBD1. CDR1 and CDR2 (germline): SGDLS, YYNGEE. Trimming took 3 bases from V and 1 from J; bases not matched to a gene: 3. The CDR3 is 14 residues long. The CDR3 DNA reads as TGTGCCAGCAGCGAGGGGGCGACGAACACTGAAGCTTTCTTT. This encodes CASSEGATNTEAFF. Full variable domain (rest looked up from reference TRBV9 and TRBJ1-1): DSGVTQTPKHLITATGQRVTLRCSPRSGDLSVYWYQQSLDQGLQFLIQYYNGEERAKGNILERFSAQQFPDLHSELNLSSLELGDSALYFCASSEGATNTEAFFGQGTRLTVV.

V gene TRBV5-4 combines with J gene TRBJ1-2, with D tentatively TRBD1 (6 bases). Trimming removed 4 bases at V and 7 bases at J, with 17 bases between. The CDR3 is 14 residues long. Germline CDR1 reads SGHNT; CDR2 reads YYREEE (reference sequence). CDR3 loop: CASSPRHRASGYTF. The CDR3, as DNA: TGTGCCAGCAGCCCACGACACAGGGCGTCTGGCTACACCTTC.

In this sample, this clone turned up a few times. J is TRBJ2-1 and V is TRBV27; 12 bases line up with TRBD2. V gave up 0 bases and J gave up 9 bases; unmatched junction bases: 3. This CDR3 contains 15 residues. Germline-derived CDR1 and CDR2 are MNHEY and SMNVEV (reference sequence). The CDR3 loop is CASSLSTSGSTEQFF. The CDR3 DNA reads TGTGCCAGCAGTTTATCGACTAGCGGGAGTACTGAGCAGTTCTTC.

This clone was seen more than once but under ten times. The rearrangement links TRBV7-9 to TRBJ2-3; 7 nucleotides line up with TRBD2. There are 12 residues in the CDR3. After removal of 4 bases from V and 5 bases from J, the junction contained 0 bases not matched to a gene. From germline, CDR1 is SEHNR and CDR2 FQNEAQ (reference sequence). The CDR3 loop is CASSWGGDTQYF. CDR3 DNA: TGTGCCAGCAGCTGGGGGGGAGATACGCAGTATTTT.

Regarding this clone: One junction end does not reproduce the germline sequence, and a read error may be involved. The rearrangement links TRBV18 to TRBJ2-2, with a possible D match to TRBD2 (6 bases). CDR1 is KGHSH and CDR2 is LQKENI in the germline V gene. The CDR3 consists of 11 residues. The CDR3, as DNA: TGCGCTACTAGCTACACCGGGGAGCTGTTTTTT. It is translated as CATSYTGELFF.

The chain links TRBV3-1 (or the pseudogene TRBV3-2) to TRBJ1-5; 10 nucleotides align to TRBD1. The trim removed 4 bases at V and 3 bases at J, leaving 6 bases unmatched. CDR1 is LGHDT and CDR2 is YNNKEL in the germline V gene (reference sequence). CDR3 size: 16 residues. CDR3 residues: CASSPGGQGINQPQHF. The CDR3 DNA follows: TGTGCCAGCAGCCCGGGGGGACAGGGGATCAATCAGCCCCAGCATTTT.

This clone was observed a handful of times. The same CDR3 also results from other DNA sequences found in this sample. V and J are TRBV19 and TRBJ2-2; the match to TRBD1 covers 7 bases. The CDR3 is 16 amino acids. CDR1 LNHDA and CDR2 SQIVND come from the germline V gene (reference sequence). J was trimmed by 2 bases and V by 3 bases; bases with no gene match: 6. CDR3 DNA sequence: TGTGCCAGTAGTATCCGGGCAGGGGGTAACACCGGGGAGCTGTTTTTT. The encoded protein is CASSIRAGGNTGELFF.

This clone was observed a single time. The rearrangement uses TRBV2 and TRBJ1-3; D ambiguous. This CDR3 comprises 14 residues. The V and J ends lost 6 bases and 6 bases respectively, with 15 bases between them. Germline V gene sequence: CDR1 SNHLY, CDR2 FYNNEI. In DNA, the CDR3 is TGTGCCAGCAGGGAAATGGGAGGAACAAACACCATATATTTT. Translation gives CASREMGGTNTIYF.

The chain has TRBV6-1 and TRBJ1-5, with D unresolved. The CDR3 sequence is 16 residues long. V dropped 1 base and J dropped 0 bases, with 10 bases sitting between them. Germline CDR1 and CDR2: MNHNS and SASEGT. The CDR3, as DNA: TGTGCCAGCAGTGAAGGGGAGACCTATAGCAATCAGCCCCAGCATTTT. Translation gives CASSEGETYSNQPQHF.

This chain uses TRBV20-1 with TRBJ2-7, with D hard to call. The V gene's germline CDR1 is DFQATT and CDR2 SNEGSKA (reference sequence). The V and J ends lost 3 bases and 5 bases respectively, with 8 bases between them. This CDR3 spans 11 amino acids. This CDR3 reads CSARSPDEQYF. CDR3 DNA sequence: TGCAGTGCTAGGTCCCCAGACGAGCAGTACTTC.

V gene TRBV19 combines with J gene TRBJ2-7; no clear D. The germline V gene has CDR1 LNHDA and CDR2 SQIVND (reference sequence). This CDR3 region has 13 residues. V lost 5 bases and J lost 7, with 15 bases in between. The CDR3 nucleotides are TGTGCCAGTAGTTGGAACAGTCTTTCGGAGCAGTACTTC. This encodes CASSWNSLSEQYF. The variable domain in full, with the rest retrieved from reference TRBV19 and TRBJ2-7, is DGGITQSPKYLFRKEGQNVTLSCEQNLNHDAMYWYRQDPGQGLRLIYYSQIVNDFQKGDIAEGYSVSREKKESFPLTVTSAQKNPTAFYLCASSWNSLSEQYFGPGTRLTVT.

The rearrangement links TRBV4-3 to TRBJ1-6; 12 bases line up with TRBD1. This CDR3 is built from 17 residues. Unmatched junction bases numbered 11, after V lost 4 bases and J lost 10 bases. Germline V lookup: CDR1 LGHNA, CDR2 YSLEER. CDR3 nucleotides: TGCGCCAGCAGCCGAGCACCCGGGACAGGGGGCTTATCACCCCTCCACTTT. It is translated as CASSRAPGTGGLSPLHF.

The chain uses TRBV6-5 and TRBJ2-7; 7 positions agree with TRBD1. The germline CDR1 and CDR2 sequences are MNHEY and SVGAGI. Germline trimming cut 6 bases from V and 4 bases from J; bases unmatched to any gene: 6. The CDR3 has 13 amino acids. The CDR3 here is CASSWGQIYEQYF. The CDR3 DNA is TGTGCCAGCAGCTGGGGACAGATTTACGAGCAGTACTTC.

V is TRBV19 and J is TRBJ1-4; no clear D. Germline CDR1 LNHDA, CDR2 SQIVND (reference sequence). V lost 3 bases, J lost 0 bases, and 11 bases lay in between. This CDR3 is built from 16 residues. The chain's CDR3 is CASSIAGFATNEKLFF. Here the CDR3 DNA reads TGTGCCAGTAGTATCGCCGGGTTTGCAACTAATGAAAAACTGTTTTTT.

The chain employs TRBV11-3 and TRBJ2-1; D possibly corresponds to TRBD2 (5 bases). The CDR3 has 12 amino acids. Between the trimmed V and J ends, which lost 6 bases and 7 bases, there was a span of 10 bases. Germline lookup yields CDR1 SGHNT and CDR2 YENEEA. The DNA for the CDR3 is TGTGCCAGCAGTTCGGACTGGAATGAGCAGTTCTTC. Translation gives CASSSDWNEQFF.

The chain carries TRBV7-9 and TRBJ1-5; 8 bases line up with TRBD1. Germline loops: CDR1 SEHNR, CDR2 FQNEAQ (reference sequence). V lost 1 base, J lost 7 bases, and 9 bases stayed unmatched. The CDR3 consists of 16 residues. For the CDR3, the DNA is TGTGCCAGCAGCTTAGTCGGACAGGGACAGACGCAGCCCCAGCATTTT. Translated, it gives CASSLVGQGQTQPQHF.

The chain carries TRBV11-2 and TRBJ2-3; TRBD2 agrees at 7 bases. Germline V gene data show CDR1 as SGHAT and CDR2 as FQNNGV. The CDR3 runs 15 residues. J was trimmed by 4 bases and V by 2 bases; bases with no gene match: 6. CDR3 sequence (DNA): TGTGCCAGCAGCTTACTCGGGAGGAGGGCAGATACGCAGTATTTT. This sequence encodes CASSLLGRRADTQYF.